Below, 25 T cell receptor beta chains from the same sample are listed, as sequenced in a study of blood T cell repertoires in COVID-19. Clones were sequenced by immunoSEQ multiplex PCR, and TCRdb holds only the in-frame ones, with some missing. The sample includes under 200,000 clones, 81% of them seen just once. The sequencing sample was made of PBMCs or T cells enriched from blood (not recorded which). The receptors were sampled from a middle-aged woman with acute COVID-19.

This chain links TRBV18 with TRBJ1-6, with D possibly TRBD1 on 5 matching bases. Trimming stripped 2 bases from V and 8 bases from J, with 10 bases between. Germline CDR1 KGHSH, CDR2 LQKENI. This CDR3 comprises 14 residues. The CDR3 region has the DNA TGTGCCAGCTCACCAAGGGGAGGGGATTCACCCCTCCACTTT. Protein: CASSPRGGDSPLHF.

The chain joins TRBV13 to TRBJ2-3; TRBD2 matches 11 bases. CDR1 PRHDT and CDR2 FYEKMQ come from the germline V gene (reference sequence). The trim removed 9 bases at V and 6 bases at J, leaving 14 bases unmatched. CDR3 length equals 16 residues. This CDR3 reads CASFNSLAGGPDTQYF. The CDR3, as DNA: TGTGCCAGTTTTAATAGTCTAGCGGGAGGACCGGATACGCAGTATTTT.

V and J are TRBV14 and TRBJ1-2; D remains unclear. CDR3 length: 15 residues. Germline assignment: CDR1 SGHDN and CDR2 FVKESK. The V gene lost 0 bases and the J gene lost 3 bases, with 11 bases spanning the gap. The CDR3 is CASSQDQASDYGYTF. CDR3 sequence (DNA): TGTGCCAGCAGCCAAGATCAAGCGTCAGACTATGGCTACACCTTC. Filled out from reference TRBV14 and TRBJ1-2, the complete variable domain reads EAGVTQFPSHSVIEKGQTVTLRCDPISGHDNLYWYRRVMGKEIKFLLHFVKESKQDESGMPNNRFLAERTGGTYSTLKVQPAELEDSGVYFCASSQDQASDYGYTFGSGTRLTVV.

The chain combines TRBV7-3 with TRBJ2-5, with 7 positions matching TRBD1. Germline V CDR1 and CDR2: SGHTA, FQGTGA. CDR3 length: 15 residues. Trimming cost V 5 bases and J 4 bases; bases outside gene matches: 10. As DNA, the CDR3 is TGTGCCAGCAGCCCAAGACAGGGATCGGGAGAGACCCAGTACTTC. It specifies CASSPRQGSGETQYF.

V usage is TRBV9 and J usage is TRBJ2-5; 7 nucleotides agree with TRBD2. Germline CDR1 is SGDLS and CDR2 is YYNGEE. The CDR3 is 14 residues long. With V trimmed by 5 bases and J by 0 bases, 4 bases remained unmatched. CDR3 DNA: TGTGCCAGCAGTGCTAGCGGCTACCAAGAGACCCAGTACTTC. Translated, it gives CASSASGYQETQYF.

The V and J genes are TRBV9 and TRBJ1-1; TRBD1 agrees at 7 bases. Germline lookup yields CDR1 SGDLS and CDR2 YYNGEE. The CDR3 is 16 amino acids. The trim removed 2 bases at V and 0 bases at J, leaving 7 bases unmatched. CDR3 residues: CASSVQTGTVNTEAFF. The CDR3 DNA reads TGTGCCAGCAGCGTTCAAACCGGGACAGTGAACACTGAAGCTTTCTTT.

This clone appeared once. The CDR3 sequence is CASSFAPGQSSGNTIYF. Here the CDR3 DNA reads TGTGCCAGCAGCTTTGCCCCGGGACAGAGCTCTGGAAACACCATATATTTT. The V gene is TRBV5-4, the J gene TRBJ1-3; TRBD1 matches at 7 bases. CDR1 SGHNT and CDR2 YYREEE come from the germline V gene (reference sequence). Trimming removed 2 bases from V and 0 bases from J; junction bases left unmatched: 8. The CDR3 loop spans 17 amino acids.

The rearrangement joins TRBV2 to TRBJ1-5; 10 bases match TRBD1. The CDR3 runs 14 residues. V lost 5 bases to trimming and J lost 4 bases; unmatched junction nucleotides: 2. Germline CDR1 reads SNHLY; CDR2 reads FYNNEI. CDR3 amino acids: CASSSDRGNQPQHF. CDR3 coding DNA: TGTGCCAGCAGTTCGGACAGGGGGAATCAGCCCCAGCATTTT.

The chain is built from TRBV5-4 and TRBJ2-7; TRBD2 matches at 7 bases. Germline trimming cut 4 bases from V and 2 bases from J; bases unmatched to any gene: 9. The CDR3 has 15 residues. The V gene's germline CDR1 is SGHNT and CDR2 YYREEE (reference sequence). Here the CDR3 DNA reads TGTGCCAGCAGCCTGACTAGCAAATGGCCCTACGAGCAGTACTTC. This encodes CASSLTSKWPYEQYF.

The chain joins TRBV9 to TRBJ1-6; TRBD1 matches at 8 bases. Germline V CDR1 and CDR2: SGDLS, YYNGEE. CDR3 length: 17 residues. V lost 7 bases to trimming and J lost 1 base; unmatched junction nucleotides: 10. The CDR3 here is CASLTRNRGSYNSPLHF. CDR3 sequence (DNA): TGTGCCAGCCTAACCCGCAACAGGGGGTCCTATAATTCACCCCTCCACTTT.

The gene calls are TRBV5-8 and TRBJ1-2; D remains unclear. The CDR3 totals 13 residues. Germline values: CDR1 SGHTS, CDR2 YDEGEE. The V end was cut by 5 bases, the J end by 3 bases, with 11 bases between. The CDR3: CASRREVDYGYTF. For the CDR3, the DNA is TGTGCCAGCAGGAGGGAAGTAGACTATGGCTACACCTTC.

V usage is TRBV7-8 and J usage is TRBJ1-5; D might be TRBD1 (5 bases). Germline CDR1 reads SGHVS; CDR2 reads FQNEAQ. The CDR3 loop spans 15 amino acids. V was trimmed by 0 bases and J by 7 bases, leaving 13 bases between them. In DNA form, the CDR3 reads TGTGCCAGCAGCTTAGCACCAGGGAAGGAACAGCCCCAGCATTTT. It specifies CASSLAPGKEQPQHF.

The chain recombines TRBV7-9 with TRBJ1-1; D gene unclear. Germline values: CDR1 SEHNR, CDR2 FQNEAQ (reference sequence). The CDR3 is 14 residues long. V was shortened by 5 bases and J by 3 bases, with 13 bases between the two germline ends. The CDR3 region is CASSSARLHTEAFF. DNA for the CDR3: TGTGCCAGCAGCAGCGCTAGACTGCACACTGAAGCTTTCTTT.

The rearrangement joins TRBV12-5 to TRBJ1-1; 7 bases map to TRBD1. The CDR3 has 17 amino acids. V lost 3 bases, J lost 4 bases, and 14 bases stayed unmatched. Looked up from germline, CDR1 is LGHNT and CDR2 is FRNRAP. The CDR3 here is CASGFIPSGQRGTEAFF. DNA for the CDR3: TGTGCTAGTGGTTTCATCCCTTCGGGACAGCGTGGCACTGAAGCTTTCTTT.

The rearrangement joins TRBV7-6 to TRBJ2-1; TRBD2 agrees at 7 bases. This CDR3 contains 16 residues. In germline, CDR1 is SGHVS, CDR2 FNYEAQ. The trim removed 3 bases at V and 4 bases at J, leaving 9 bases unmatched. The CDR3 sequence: CASSFGPSGGYNEQFF. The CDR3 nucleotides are TGTGCCAGCAGCTTCGGGCCCTCGGGAGGATACAATGAGCAGTTCTTC.

The CDR3 here is CAISDPGAGGPDTGELFF. The DNA of the CDR3 is TGTGCCATCAGTGATCCCGGCGCGGGAGGGCCTGACACCGGGGAGCTGTTTTTT. This sequence joins TRBV10-3 and TRBJ2-2, with 9 bases matching TRBD2. This CDR3 is 18 amino acids long. Germline assignment: CDR1 ENHRY and CDR2 SYGVKD. Trimming at V came to 3 bases and at J to 3 bases, leaving 11 bases not matched to a gene.

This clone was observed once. The CDR3: CASSSSETQYF. The CDR3 region has the DNA TGTGCCAGCAGTTCCTCAGAGACCCAGTACTTC. This chain connects TRBV7-2 to TRBJ2-5, with unresolved D. Trimming took off 6 bases at V and 4 bases at J, with 6 bases between the two ends. The CDR3 loop spans 11 amino acids. Germline values: CDR1 SGHTA, CDR2 FQGNSA. The full variable domain, its missing parts supplied by reference TRBV7-2 and TRBJ2-5, is GAGVSQSPSNKVTEKGKDVELRCDPISGHTALYWYRQSLGQGLEFLIYFQGNSAPDKSGLPSDRFSAERTGGSVSTLTIQRTQQEDSAVYLCASSSSETQYFGPGTRLLVL.

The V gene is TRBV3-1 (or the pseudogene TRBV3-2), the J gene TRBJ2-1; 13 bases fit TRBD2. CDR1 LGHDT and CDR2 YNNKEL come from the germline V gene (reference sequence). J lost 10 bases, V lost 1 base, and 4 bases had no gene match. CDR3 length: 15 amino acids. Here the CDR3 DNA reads TGTGCCAGCAGCCAAGGCGGACTAGCGGGAGACGAGCAGTTCTTC. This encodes CASSQGGLAGDEQFF.

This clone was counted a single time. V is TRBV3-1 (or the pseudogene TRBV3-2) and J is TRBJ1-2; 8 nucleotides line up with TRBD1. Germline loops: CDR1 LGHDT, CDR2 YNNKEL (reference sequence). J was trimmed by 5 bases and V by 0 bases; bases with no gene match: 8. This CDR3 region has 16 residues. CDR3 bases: TGTGCCAGCAGCCAAGATATTGGCAGGGGGCATTATGGCTACACCTTC. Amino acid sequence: CASSQDIGRGHYGYTF.

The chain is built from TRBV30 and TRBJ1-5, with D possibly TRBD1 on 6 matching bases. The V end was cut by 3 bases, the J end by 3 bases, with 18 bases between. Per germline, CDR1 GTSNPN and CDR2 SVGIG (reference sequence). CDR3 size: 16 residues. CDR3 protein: CAWSNSRGNVNQPQHF. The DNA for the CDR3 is TGTGCCTGGAGCAATAGTAGGGGGAACGTCAATCAGCCCCAGCATTTT.

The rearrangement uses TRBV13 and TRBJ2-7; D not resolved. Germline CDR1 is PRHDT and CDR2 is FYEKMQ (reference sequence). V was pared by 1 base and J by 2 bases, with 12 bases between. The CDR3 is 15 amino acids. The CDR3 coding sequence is TGTGCCAGCAGCTTAGAGTCGAAACTACCCTACGAGCAGTACTTC. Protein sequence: CASSLESKLPYEQYF.

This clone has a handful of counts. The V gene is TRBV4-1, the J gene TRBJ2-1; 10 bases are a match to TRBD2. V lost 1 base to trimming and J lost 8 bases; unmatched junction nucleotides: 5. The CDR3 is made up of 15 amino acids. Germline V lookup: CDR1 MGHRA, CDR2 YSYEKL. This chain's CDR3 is CASSQGLAGVYEQFF. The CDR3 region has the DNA TGCGCCAGCAGCCAAGGCCTAGCGGGAGTCTATGAGCAGTTCTTC.

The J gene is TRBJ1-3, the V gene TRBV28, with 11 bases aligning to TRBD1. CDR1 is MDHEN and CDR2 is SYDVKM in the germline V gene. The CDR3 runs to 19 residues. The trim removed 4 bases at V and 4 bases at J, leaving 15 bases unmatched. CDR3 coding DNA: TGTGCCAGCAGTTGGGGCCCTTTCGGACAGGGGGCTTCGGGAAACACCATATATTTT. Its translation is CASSWGPFGQGASGNTIYF.

This chain's CDR3 is CATSDLVPRREGPDTQYF. CDR3 nucleotide sequence: TGTGCCACCAGTGATTTGGTTCCCAGGCGGGAGGGTCCAGATACGCAGTATTTT. The genes are TRBV24-1 and TRBJ2-3, with 9 bases lining up with TRBD2. CDR3 length equals 18 residues. Germline-derived CDR1 and CDR2 are KGHDR and SFDVKD. Trimming at V came to 0 bases and at J to 4 bases, leaving 10 bases not matched to a gene.

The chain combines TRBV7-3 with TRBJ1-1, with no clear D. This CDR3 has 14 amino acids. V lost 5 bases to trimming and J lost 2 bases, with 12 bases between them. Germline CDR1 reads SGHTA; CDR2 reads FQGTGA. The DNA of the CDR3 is TGTGCCAGCAGCCTTCAGAGGATTAACACTGAAGCTTTCTTT. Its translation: CASSLQRINTEAFF.